The rows below give T cell receptor beta chains drawn from one sample of a study of OX40 agonist ivuxolimab in advanced cancers. TCRdb's copy holds only in-frame clones and misses some; the assay was immunoSEQ multiplex PCR. The repertoire holds some 60,000 clones, roughly 87% seen once, with about a sixth in the top ten. The sequenced sample was CD4+ or CD8+ T cells sorted from blood, obtained in a trial of the OX40 agonist ivuxolimab. Source of these receptors: an adult with an advanced solid tumor such as melanoma, head and neck, liver or kidney cancer. CDR3s leave out the opening cysteine and the closing phenylalanine or tryptophan. Clone size is not always given. Where it is, it says once, few, many or a class for expanded clones.

cdr3_length	clone_size	v_call	j_call	cdr3_aa
14	.	TRBV11-2	TRBJ1-1	ASSLAESRGGIGAF
13	.	TRBV7-2	TRBJ2-1	ASSQGRNSYNEQF
12	.	TRBV6-1	TRBJ1-6	ASSSGTGGSPLH
10	few	TRBV25-1	TRBJ1-1	ASSAINTEAF
13	.	TRBV5-1	TRBJ2-1	ASSTGLEGYNEQF
13	.	TRBV10-1	TRBJ1-1	ASSEGRGPSLEAF
13	.	TRBV7-2	TRBJ2-7	ASSLGGTGSYEQY
11	once	TRBV19	TRBJ1-6	ASKRGNGSPLH
10	once	TRBV9	TRBJ1-2	ASSEGGLGYT
12	once	TRBV5-6	TRBJ2-7	ASSLGGAPYEQY
16	.	TRBV21-1	TRBJ2-1	ASSNRTGGPSSYNEQF
11	.	TRBV5-6	TRBJ2-7	ASSFGQFNEQY
9	.	TRBV7-3	TRBJ2-7	ASSSVYEQY
14	.	TRBV5-1	TRBJ2-1	ASSFQTSLAYNEQF
15	.	TRBV6-1	TRBJ2-1	ASSEFFAGQGVNEQF
13	.	TRBV7-6	TRBJ2-7	ASTQSASGVREQY
13	.	TRBV6-1	TRBJ1-5	ASKEGRVSNQPQH
12	.	TRBV6-6	TRBJ2-7	ASSFGTRAHEQY
11	.	TRBV18	TRBJ2-4	ASSLTGGDIQY
9	.	TRBV6-1	TRBJ1-1	ASRLNTEAF
11	.	TRBV6-1	TRBJ1-6	ASSRTLDSPLH
13	.	TRBV7-8	TRBJ2-3	ASSLVLGYVDTQY
12	.	TRBV6-5	TRBJ1-4	ASSNRGGNEKLF
13	.	TRBV27	TRBJ1-6	ASSSVWDSNSPLH
14	.	TRBV7-3	TRBJ2-7	ASSLAAGTGDNEQY
13	once	TRBV7-3	TRBJ2-1	ASSRSSGPFDEQF
12	.	TRBV5-1	TRBJ1-2	ASSSAVTNYGYT
13	.	TRBV28	.	ASSAGTGDSYEQY
17	.	TRBV15	TRBJ2-5	ATSIYLQQGRLAKETQY
13	few	TRBV6-1	TRBJ2-7	ASRSTDRGVYEQY
12	.	TRBV6-6	TRBJ2-3	ASSYSWTTDTQY
13	.	TRBV7-9	TRBJ1-4	ASSLVVGGFEKLF
13	.	TRBV4-1	TRBJ2-5	ASSQDAGPKRDQY
14	.	TRBV19	TRBJ2-1	ASTKTGTGLYNEQF
11	.	TRBV7-7	TRBJ2-3	ASSLWAAHTQY